The clone carrying this T cell receptor (beta chain) was detected only a few times. V lost 8 bases to trimming and J lost 0 bases, with 15 bases between them. Germline V lookup: CDR1 MNHNS, CDR2 SASEGT. The CDR3 is 15 amino acids. The data were obtained in a study of blood T cell repertoires in COVID-19. Sequencing was performed with immunoSEQ multiplex PCR; in TCRdb, only in-frame clones are kept and a portion is missing. The sample has about 87,000 clones, 70% to 90% seen once. This clonotype was sampled from an elderly woman with COVID-19, enrolled during active disease. This chain uses TRBV6-1 with TRBJ2-3; possibly TRBD2 for D (5 bases). The source material was peripheral blood. The CDR3 DNA is TGTGCCAGCGGAAAAAACACTAGAAGCACAGATACGCAGTATTTT. Protein sequence: CASGKNTRSTDTQYF.